This T cell receptor (beta chain) was identified during a study of OX40 agonist ivuxolimab in advanced cancers. Systemic immunosuppression or a history of autoimmune disease excluded patients. The repertoire was sequenced with immunoSEQ multiplex PCR; TCRdb's copy has only in-frame clones and lacks some. The sample carries about 30,000 clones, around 80% recorded once. The source was CD4+ or CD8+ T cells sorted from blood, collected in a trial of the OX40 agonist ivuxolimab. This receptor was identified in an adult with an advanced solid tumor such as melanoma, head and neck, liver or kidney cancer.

The CDR3: CASSPPHRDRGSEAFF. CDR3 in DNA: TGTGCCAGCAGCCCTCCTCACCGGGACAGGGGCTCTGAAGCTTTCTTT. The chain couples TRBV7-9 to TRBJ1-1; 10 bases fit TRBD1. The CDR3 totals 16 residues. CDR1 SEHNR and CDR2 FQNEAQ come from the germline V gene (reference sequence). J lost 6 bases, V lost 5 bases, and 12 bases had no gene match. The full variable domain, completed using reference TRBV7-9 and TRBJ1-1, is DTGVSQNPRHKITKRGQNVTFRCDPISEHNRLYWYRQTLGQGPEFLTYFQNEAQLEKSRLLSDRFSAERPKGSFSTLEIQRTEQGDSAMYLCASSPPHRDRGSEAFFGQGTRLTVV.